This T cell receptor (beta chain) emerged from a study of T cell repertoires in cytomegalovirus infection. Turning to the study itself: The authors used CMV epitopes that were HLA-C-restricted (recently identified) and HLA-B-restricted (well studied). CMV infection together with matching HLA type was indicated by public TCR beta signatures. Study results and caveats: Using cumulative public TCR beta family frequency, the authors identified those who carried CMV together with the relevant HLA. It was HLA-C-restricted CMV-specific TCR beta clonotypes that dominated the response ex vivo.

Each CDR3 protein is one row after TCRdb ran MiXCR on the reads. The sample holds some 800,000 distinct CDR3 sequences, 25% to 30% seen once. As regards this clonotype: Its cognate antigen is unknown.

The material was cultured CD8+ T cells from PBMCs, obtained from culture after CMV antigen stimulation. The receptor's source is a human donor in good health (CMV status not recorded). Some clones in this sample may be carry-over from other donors' samples.

CDR3 in amino acids: CASSAWTGWNNEQFF. Written as DNA, the CDR3 is TGTGCCAGCAGTGCCTGGACAGGGTGGAACAATGAGCAGTTCTTC. The chain links TRBV2 to TRBJ2-1; 8 positions match TRBD1. The CDR3 totals 15 residues. CDR1 is SNHLY, CDR2 FYNNEI, per germline. V lost 4 bases, J lost 5 bases, and 7 bases stayed unmatched.